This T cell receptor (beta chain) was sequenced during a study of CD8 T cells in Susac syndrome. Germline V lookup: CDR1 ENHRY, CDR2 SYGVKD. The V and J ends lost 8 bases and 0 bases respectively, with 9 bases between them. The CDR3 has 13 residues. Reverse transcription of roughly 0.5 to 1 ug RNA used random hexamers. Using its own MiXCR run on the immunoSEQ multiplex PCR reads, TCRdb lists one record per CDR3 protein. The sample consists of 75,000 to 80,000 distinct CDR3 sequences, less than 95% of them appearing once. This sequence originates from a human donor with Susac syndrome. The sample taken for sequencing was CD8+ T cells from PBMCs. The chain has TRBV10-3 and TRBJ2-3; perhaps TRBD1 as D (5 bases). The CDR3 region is CAIDSPSTDTQYF. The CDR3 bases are TGTGCCATCGACAGTCCGAGCACAGATACGCAGTATTTT.